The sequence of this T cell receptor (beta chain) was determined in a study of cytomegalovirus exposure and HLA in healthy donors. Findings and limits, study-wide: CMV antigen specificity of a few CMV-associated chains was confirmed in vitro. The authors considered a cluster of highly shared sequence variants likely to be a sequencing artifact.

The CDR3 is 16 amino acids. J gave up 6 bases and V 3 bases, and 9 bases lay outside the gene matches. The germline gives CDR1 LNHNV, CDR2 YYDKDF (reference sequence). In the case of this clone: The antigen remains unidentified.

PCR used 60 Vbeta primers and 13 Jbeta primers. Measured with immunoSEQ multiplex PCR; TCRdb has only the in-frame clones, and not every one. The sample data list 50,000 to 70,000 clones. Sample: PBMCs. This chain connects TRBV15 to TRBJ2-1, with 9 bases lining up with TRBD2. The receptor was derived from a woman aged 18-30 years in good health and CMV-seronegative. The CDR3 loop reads CATSSVAGGPSNEQFF. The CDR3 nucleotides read TGTGCCACCAGCAGCGTTGCGGGAGGGCCGAGCAATGAGCAGTTCTTC.